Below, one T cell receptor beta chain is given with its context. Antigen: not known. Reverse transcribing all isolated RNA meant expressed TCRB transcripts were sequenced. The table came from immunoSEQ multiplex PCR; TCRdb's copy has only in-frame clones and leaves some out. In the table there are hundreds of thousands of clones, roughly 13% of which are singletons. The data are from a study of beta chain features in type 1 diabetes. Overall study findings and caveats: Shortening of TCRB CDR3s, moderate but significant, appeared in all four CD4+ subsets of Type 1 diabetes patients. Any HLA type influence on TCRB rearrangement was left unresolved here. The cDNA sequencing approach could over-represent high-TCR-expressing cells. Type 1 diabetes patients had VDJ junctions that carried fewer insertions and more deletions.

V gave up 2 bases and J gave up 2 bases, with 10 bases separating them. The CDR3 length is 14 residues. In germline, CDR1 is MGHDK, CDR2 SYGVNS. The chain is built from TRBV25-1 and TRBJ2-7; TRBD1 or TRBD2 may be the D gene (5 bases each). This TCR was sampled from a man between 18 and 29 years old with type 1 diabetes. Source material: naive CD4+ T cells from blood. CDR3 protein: CASSEQGPAYEQYF. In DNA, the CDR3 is TGTGCCAGCAGTGAACAGGGACCGGCCTACGAGCAGTACTTC.